This TCR beta chain stems from a study of cytomegalovirus exposure and HLA in healthy donors. The PCR had 60 Vbeta and 13 Jbeta primers. Data came from immunoSEQ multiplex PCR; TCRdb stores just in-frame clones and leaves some out. The sample has about 200,000 clones, roughly 77% seen once; the top ten hold approximately 0.4%. This CDR3 has 12 residues. Trimming pared 1 base from V and 3 bases from J, leaving 6 bases between. Germline CDR1 is SQVTM and CDR2 is ANQGSEA. This chain uses TRBV29-1 with TRBJ1-1; no definite D call. Input material: PBMCs. This TCR came from a male donor in good health and CMV-seropositive. CDR3 protein: CSVEGRYTEAFF. The CDR3 bases are TGCAGCGTTGAAGGGAGGTACACTGAAGCTTTCTTT. The full variable domain, completed using reference TRBV29-1 and TRBJ1-1, is SAVISQKPSRDICQRGTSLTIQCQVDSQVTMMFWYRQQPGQSLTLIATANQGSEATYESGFVIDKFPISRPNLTFSTLTVSNMSPEDSSIYLCSVEGRYTEAFFGQGTRLTVV.